These 5 T cell receptor beta chains originate from one sample sequenced in a study of technical replicates of blood from several donors. The assay was immunoSEQ multiplex PCR, and TCRdb's table has in-frame clones only and misses some. The sample lists approximately 31,000 clones, around nine tenths occurring once. Sample: PBMCs. The receptor set was obtained from a human donor in good health. Some clones in this sample may be carry-over from other donors' samples.

The chain couples TRBV5-6 to TRBJ1-2; D not resolved. Trimming cost V 3 bases and J 9 bases, with 15 bases left between them. The germline V gene encodes CDR1 SGHDT and CDR2 YYEEEE. This CDR3 region has 13 residues. In DNA, the CDR3 is TGTGCCAGCAGCTCCGGACGGGATTCGAGCTACACCTTC. Residues: CASSSGRDSSYTF.

The V call is TRBV5-6, the J call TRBJ2-1; D perhaps matches TRBD2 (6 bases). This CDR3 comprises 12 residues. V was shortened by 1 base and J by 9 bases, with 8 bases between the two germline ends. The V gene's germline CDR1 is SGHDT and CDR2 YYEEEE. CDR3 amino acids: CASSLWGVEQFF. In nucleotides, the CDR3 is TGTGCCAGCAGCTTGTGGGGGGTTGAGCAGTTCTTC.

The chain couples TRBV2 to TRBJ1-1; TRBD1 agrees at 7 bases. Trimming removed 5 bases from V and 3 bases from J; junction bases left unmatched: 3. Germline-derived CDR1 and CDR2 are SNHLY and FYNNEI. This CDR3 contains 13 residues. CDR3 sequence: CASSRDRDTEAFF. For the CDR3, the DNA is TGTGCCAGCAGTCGGGACAGAGACACTGAAGCTTTCTTT. Drawing the rest from reference TRBV2 and TRBJ1-1, the complete variable domain is EPEVTQTPSHQVTQMGQEVILRCVPISNHLYFYWYRQILGQKVEFLVSFYNNEISEKSEIFDDQFSVERPDGSNFTLKIRSTKLEDSAMYFCASSRDRDTEAFFGQGTRLTVV.

This chain connects TRBV10-3 to TRBJ2-1; possibly TRBD2 for D (5 bases). V shed 4 bases and J shed 7 bases, with 14 bases lying between them. CDR1 ENHRY and CDR2 SYGVKD come from the germline V gene. The CDR3 has 14 amino acids. CDR3 nucleotide sequence: TGTGCCATCAGTGCGTCTGACGGGATAAATGAGCAGTTCTTC. As protein: CAISASDGINEQFF.

This clone is a singleton in its sample. The V gene is TRBV6-5, the J gene TRBJ1-2; no clear D. V gave up 3 bases and J gave up 5 bases, with 13 bases separating them. CDR1 is MNHEY and CDR2 is SVGAGI in the germline V gene. The CDR3 consists of 14 residues. The CDR3 is CASSYSSGVYGYTF. CDR3 in DNA: TGTGCCAGCAGTTATTCCTCCGGGGTGTATGGCTACACCTTC.